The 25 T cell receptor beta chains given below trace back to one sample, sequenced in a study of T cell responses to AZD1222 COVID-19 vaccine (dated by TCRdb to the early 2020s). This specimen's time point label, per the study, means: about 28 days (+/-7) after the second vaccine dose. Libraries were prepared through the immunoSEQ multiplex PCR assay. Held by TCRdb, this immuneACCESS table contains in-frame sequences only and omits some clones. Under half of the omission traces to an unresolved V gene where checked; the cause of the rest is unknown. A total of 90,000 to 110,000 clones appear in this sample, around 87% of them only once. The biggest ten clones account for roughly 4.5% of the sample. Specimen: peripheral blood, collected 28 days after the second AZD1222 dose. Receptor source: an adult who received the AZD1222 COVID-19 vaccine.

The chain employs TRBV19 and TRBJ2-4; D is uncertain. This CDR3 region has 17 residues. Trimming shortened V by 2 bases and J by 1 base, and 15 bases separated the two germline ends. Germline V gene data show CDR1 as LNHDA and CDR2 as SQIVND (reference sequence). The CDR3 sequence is CASSIKRGFEAKNIQYF. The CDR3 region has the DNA TGTGCCAGTAGTATAAAGAGAGGATTTGAGGCCAAAAACATTCAGTACTTC.

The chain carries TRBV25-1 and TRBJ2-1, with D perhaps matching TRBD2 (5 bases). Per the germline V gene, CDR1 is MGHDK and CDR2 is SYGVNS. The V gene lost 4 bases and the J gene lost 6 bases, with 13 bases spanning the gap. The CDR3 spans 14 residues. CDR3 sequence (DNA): TGTGCCAGCAGTGTATGGGTAGGGAGCAATGAGCAGTTCTTC. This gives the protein CASSVWVGSNEQFF.

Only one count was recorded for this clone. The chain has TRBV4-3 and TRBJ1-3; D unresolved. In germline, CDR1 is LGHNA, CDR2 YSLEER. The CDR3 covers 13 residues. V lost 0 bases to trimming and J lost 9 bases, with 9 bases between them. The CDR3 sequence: CASSQEGRSTIYF. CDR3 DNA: TGCGCCAGCAGCCAAGAAGGTCGGAGCACCATATATTTT.

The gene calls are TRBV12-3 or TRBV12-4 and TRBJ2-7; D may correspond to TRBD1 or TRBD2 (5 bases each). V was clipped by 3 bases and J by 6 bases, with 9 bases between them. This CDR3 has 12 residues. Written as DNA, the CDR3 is TGTGCCAGCAGTTTTTTGGGACGCGAGCAGTACTTC. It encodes CASSFLGREQYF.

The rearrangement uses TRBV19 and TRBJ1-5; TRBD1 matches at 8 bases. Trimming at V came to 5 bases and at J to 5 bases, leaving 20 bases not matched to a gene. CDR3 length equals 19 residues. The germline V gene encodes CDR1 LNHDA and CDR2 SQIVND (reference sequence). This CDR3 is CASSPRTGRRSASDQPQHF. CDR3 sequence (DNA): TGTGCCAGTAGTCCACGGACAGGGAGACGATCCGCCTCTGATCAGCCCCAGCATTTT. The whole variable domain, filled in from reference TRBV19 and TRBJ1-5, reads DGGITQSPKYLFRKEGQNVTLSCEQNLNHDAMYWYRQDPGQGLRLIYYSQIVNDFQKGDIAEGYSVSREKKESFPLTVTSAQKNPTAFYLCASSPRTGRRSASDQPQHFGDGTRLSIL.

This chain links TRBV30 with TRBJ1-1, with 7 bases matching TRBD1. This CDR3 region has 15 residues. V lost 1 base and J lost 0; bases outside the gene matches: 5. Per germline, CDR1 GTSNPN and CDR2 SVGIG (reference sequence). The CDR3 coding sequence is TGTGCCTGGAGTGAACCGGGACAGATGAACACTGAAGCTTTCTTT. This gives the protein CAWSEPGQMNTEAFF.

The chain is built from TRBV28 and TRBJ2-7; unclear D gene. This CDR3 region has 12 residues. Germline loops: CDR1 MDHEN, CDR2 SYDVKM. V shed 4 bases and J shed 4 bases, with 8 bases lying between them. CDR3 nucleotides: TGTGCCAGCAGTTCTGGCCGATACGAGCAGTACTTC. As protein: CASSSGRYEQYF.

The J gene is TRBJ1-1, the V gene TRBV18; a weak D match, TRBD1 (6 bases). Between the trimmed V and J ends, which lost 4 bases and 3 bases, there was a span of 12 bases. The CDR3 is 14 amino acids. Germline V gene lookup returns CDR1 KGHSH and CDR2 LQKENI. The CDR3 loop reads CASSRQGWDTEAFF. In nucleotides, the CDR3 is TGTGCCAGCTCACGGCAGGGGTGGGACACTGAAGCTTTCTTT.

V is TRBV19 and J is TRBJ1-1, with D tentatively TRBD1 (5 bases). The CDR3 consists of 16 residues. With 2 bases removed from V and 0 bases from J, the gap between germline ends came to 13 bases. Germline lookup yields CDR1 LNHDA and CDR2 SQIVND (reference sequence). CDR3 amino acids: CASSIRGGSLNTEAFF. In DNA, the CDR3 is TGTGCCAGTAGTATACGTGGGGGGTCTTTGAACACTGAAGCTTTCTTT.

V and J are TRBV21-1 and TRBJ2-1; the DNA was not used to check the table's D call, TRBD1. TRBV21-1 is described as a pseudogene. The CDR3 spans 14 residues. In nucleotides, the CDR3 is TGTGCCAGGGGGGGTTTGACAGGGGACAATGAGCAGTTCTTC. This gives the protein CARGGLTGDNEQFF.

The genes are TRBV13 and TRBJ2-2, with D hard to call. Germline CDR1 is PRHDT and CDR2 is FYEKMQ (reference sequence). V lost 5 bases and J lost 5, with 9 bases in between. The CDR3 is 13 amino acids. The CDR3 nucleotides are TGTGCCAGCAGCCTATCCACTACCGGGGAGCTGTTTTTT. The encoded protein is CASSLSTTGELFF.

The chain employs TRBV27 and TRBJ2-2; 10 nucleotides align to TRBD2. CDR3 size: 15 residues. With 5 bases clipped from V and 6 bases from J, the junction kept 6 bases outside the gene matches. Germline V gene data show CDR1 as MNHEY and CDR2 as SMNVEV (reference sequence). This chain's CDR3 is CASSPVAGGAGELFF. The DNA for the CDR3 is TGTGCCAGCAGTCCCGTAGCGGGAGGAGCCGGGGAGCTGTTTTTT.

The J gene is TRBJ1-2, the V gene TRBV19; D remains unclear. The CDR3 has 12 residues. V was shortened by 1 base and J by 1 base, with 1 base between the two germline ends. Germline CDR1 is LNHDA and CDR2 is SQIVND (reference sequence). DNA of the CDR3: TGTGCCAGTAGTATAGTTAACTATGGCTACACCTTC. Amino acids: CASSIVNYGYTF.

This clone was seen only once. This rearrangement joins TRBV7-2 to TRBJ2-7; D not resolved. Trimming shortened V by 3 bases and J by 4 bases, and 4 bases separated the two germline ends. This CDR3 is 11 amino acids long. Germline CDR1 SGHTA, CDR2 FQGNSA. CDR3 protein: CASSFRYEQYF. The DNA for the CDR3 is TGTGCCAGCAGCTTTCGGTACGAGCAGTACTTC.

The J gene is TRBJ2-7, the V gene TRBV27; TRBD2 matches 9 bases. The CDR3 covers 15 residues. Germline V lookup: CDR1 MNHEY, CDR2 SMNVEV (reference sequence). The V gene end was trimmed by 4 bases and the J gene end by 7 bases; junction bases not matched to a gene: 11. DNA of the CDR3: TGTGCCAGCAGTTCCCGGGCGGGAGGGCCCTTAGAGCAGTACTTC. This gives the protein CASSSRAGGPLEQYF.

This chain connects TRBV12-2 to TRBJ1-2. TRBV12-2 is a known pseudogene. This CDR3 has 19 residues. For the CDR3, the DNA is TGTGCAAGTCGCTTACCACCCCCCCAGAGGGGGGGAACTAACTATGGCTACACCTTC. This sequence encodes CASRLPPPQRGGTNYGYTF.

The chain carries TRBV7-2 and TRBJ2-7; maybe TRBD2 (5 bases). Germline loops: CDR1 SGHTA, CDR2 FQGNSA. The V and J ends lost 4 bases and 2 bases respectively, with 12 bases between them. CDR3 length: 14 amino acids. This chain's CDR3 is CASSSPTGTYEQYF. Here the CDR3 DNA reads TGTGCCAGCAGCTCCCCGACGGGAACCTACGAGCAGTACTTC.

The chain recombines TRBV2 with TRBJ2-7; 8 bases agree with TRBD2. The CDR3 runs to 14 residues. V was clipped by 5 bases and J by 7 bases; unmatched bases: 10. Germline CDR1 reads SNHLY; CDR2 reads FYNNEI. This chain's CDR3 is CASSLAREAGEQYF. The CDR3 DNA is TGTGCCAGCAGTTTGGCGCGGGAGGCAGGTGAGCAGTACTTC. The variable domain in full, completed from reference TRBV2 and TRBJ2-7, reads EPEVTQTPSHQVTQMGQEVILRCVPISNHLYFYWYRQILGQKVEFLVSFYNNEISEKSEIFDDQFSVERPDGSNFTLKIRSTKLEDSAMYFCASSLAREAGEQYFGPGTRLTVT.

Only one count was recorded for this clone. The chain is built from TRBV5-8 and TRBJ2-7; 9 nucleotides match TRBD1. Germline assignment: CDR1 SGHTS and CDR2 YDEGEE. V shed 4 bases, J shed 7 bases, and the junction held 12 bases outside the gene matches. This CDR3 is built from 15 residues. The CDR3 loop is CASSNTGTGWGEQYF. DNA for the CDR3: TGTGCCAGCAGCAACACCGGGACAGGGTGGGGGGAGCAGTACTTC.

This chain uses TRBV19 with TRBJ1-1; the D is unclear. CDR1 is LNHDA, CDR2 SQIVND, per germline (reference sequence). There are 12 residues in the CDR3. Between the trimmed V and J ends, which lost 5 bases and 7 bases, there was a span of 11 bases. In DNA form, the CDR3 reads TGTGCCAGTAGTTCGGGTATAGGTGAAGCTTTCTTT. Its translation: CASSSGIGEAFF.

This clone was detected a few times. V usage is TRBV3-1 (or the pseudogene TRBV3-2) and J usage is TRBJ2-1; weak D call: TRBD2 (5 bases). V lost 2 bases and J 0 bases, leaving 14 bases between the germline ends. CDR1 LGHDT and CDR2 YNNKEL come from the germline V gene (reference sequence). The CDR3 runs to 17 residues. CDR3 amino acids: CASSQNLRGSSYNEQFF. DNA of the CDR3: TGTGCCAGCAGCCAAAATTTAAGAGGGAGCTCCTACAATGAGCAGTTCTTC.

CDR3 protein: CAIREGGIQETQYF. The CDR3 region has the DNA TGTGCCATCCGCGAGGGAGGGATCCAAGAGACCCAGTACTTC. The V gene is TRBV10-3, the J gene TRBJ2-5, with 7 bases lining up with TRBD2. Germline V CDR1 and CDR2: ENHRY, SYGVKD. The CDR3 is 14 amino acids. V gave up 8 bases and J gave up 1 base; unmatched junction bases: 7.

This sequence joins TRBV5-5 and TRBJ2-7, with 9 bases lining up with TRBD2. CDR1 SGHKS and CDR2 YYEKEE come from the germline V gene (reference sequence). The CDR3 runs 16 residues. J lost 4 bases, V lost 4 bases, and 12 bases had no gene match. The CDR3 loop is CASSLPFSGGKYEQYF. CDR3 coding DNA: TGTGCCAGCAGCCTGCCATTCAGCGGGGGGAAATACGAGCAGTACTTC. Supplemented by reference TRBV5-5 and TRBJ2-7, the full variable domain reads DAGVTQSPTHLIKTRGQQVTLRCSPISGHKSVSWYQQVLGQGPQFIFQYYEKEERGRGNFPDRFSARQFPNYSSELNVNALLLGDSALYLCASSLPFSGGKYEQYFGPGTRLTVT.

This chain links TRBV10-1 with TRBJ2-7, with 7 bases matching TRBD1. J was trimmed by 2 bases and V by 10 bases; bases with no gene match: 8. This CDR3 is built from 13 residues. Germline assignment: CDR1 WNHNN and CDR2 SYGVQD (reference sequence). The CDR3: CAKTGTDTYEQYF. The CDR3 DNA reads TGCGCCAAAACCGGGACAGATACCTACGAGCAGTACTTC.

CDR3 nucleotide sequence: TGTGCCAGCAGCCTGTCGGATGAAAAACTGTTTTTT. Its translation: CASSLSDEKLFF. The rearrangement uses TRBV9 and TRBJ1-4, with no clear D. The CDR3 is 12 amino acids. V gave up 4 bases and J gave up 6 bases, with 7 bases separating them. From germline, CDR1 is SGDLS and CDR2 YYNGEE.